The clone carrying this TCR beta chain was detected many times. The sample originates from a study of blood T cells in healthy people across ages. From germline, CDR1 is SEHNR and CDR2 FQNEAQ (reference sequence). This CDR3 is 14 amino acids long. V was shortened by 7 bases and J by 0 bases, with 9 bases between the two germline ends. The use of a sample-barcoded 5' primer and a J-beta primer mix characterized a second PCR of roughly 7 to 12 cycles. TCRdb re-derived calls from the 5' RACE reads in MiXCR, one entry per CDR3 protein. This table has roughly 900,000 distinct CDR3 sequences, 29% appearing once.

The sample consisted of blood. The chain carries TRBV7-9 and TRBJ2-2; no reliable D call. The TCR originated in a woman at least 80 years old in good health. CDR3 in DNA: TGTGCCAGCAAGCGCCAGACGAACACCGGGGAGCTGTTTTTT. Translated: CASKRQTNTGELFF.